Presented here are 27 T cell receptor beta chains from one specimen sequenced in a study. MiXCR, applied by TCRdb to the RT-PCR reads, yields one record per CDR3 protein. The sample lists 650,000 to 800,000 distinct CDR3 sequences; 14% were seen once. Material: memory CD4+ T cells from blood. The receptors were sampled from a female donor in good health, serving as a healthy control.

This clonotype was counted many times. The rearrangement links TRBV4-2 to TRBJ2-1, with 10 bases aligning to TRBD1. Unmatched junction bases numbered 12, after V lost 4 bases and J lost 6 bases. Looked up from germline, CDR1 is LGHNA and CDR2 is YNFKEQ. CDR3 length equals 17 residues. This CDR3 reads CASSRKTPGTGVNEQFF. CDR3 coding DNA: TGTGCCAGCAGCCGTAAGACTCCCGGGACAGGGGTCAATGAGCAGTTCTTC.

This clonotype came up many times. The chain has TRBV7-2 and TRBJ1-5, with D possibly matching TRBD1 (5 bases). CDR1 and CDR2 from the germline V gene are SGHTA and FQGNSA. The CDR3 is 14 residues long. V shed 4 bases and J shed 9 bases, with 16 bases lying between them. The CDR3 reads CASSSRGEGRPQHF. In DNA form, the CDR3 reads TGTGCCAGCAGCTCGAGGGGTGAGGGACGGCCCCAGCATTTT.

This clonotype came up many times. The J gene is TRBJ1-1, the V gene TRBV24-1; D is unresolved. Germline V CDR1 and CDR2: KGHDR, SFDVKD. This CDR3 region has 12 residues. With 2 bases removed from V and 5 bases from J, the gap between germline ends came to 5 bases. CDR3 amino acids: CATSDSETEAFF. The DNA for the CDR3 is TGTGCCACCAGTGATTCTGAGACTGAAGCTTTCTTT.

This clonotype was detected ten times or more. This chain links TRBV29-1 with TRBJ1-5; 8 bases fit TRBD1. The CDR3 sequence is 13 residues long. The V gene end was trimmed by 7 bases and the J gene end by 5 bases; junction bases not matched to a gene: 7. Germline-derived CDR1 and CDR2 are SQVTM and ANQGSEA. CDR3 nucleotide sequence: TGCAGCGGCGGACAGGGTCAAGATCAGCCCCAGCATTTT. It codes for CSGGQGQDQPQHF.

This clonotype has just a few counts. This chain connects TRBV27 to TRBJ2-2; TRBD1 matches at 8 bases. Per the germline V gene, CDR1 is MNHEY and CDR2 is SMNVEV (reference sequence). Trimming cost V 6 bases and J 1 base; bases outside gene matches: 4. CDR3 length equals 15 residues. The CDR3 reads CASRRTGLNTGELFF. The CDR3 DNA reads as TGTGCCAGCAGGAGGACAGGGTTGAACACCGGGGAGCTGTTTTTT.

In this sample, this clonotype turned up a few times. The CDR3: CASSGTGYNSPLHF. Here the CDR3 DNA reads TGTGCCAGCAGTGGTACGGGTTATAATTCACCCCTCCACTTT. This rearrangement joins TRBV6-5 to TRBJ1-6; D remains ambiguous. The CDR3 covers 14 residues. The V gene lost 5 bases and the J gene lost 4 bases, with 9 bases spanning the gap. Germline V lookup: CDR1 MNHEY, CDR2 SVGAGI.

This clonotype was seen more than once but under ten times. The V gene is TRBV24-1, the J gene TRBJ2-5; tentative D call: TRBD2 (6 bases). Germline V gives CDR1 KGHDR, CDR2 SFDVKD. The germline V and J ends were trimmed by 9 bases and 1 base, with 11 bases remaining between them. The CDR3 length is 13 residues. In DNA form, the CDR3 reads TGTGCCACCTCCCGGGAGAGCCAAGAGACCCAGTACTTC. Residues: CATSRESQETQYF.

The sample holds a few counts of this clonotype. The chain carries TRBV4-3 and TRBJ2-3, with 7 bases identical to TRBD2. With 0 bases clipped from V and 5 bases from J, the junction kept 8 bases outside the gene matches. This CDR3 spans 16 amino acids. Germline V lookup: CDR1 LGHNA, CDR2 YSLEER. CDR3 protein: CASSQDAWVAGDTQYF. DNA for the CDR3: TGCGCCAGCAGCCAAGATGCATGGGTAGCGGGAGATACGCAGTATTTT.

This clonotype turned up a few times. The chain couples TRBV7-2 to TRBJ2-3; tentative D call: TRBD1 (6 bases). The V gene's germline CDR1 is SGHTA and CDR2 FQGNSA. The CDR3 is 12 residues long. With 5 bases removed from V and 5 bases from J, the gap between germline ends came to 8 bases. In DNA, the CDR3 is TGTGCCAGCAGCCAGGGACAAGATACGCAGTATTTT. It specifies CASSQGQDTQYF.

There are a few counts of this clonotype. The rearrangement uses TRBV12-3 or TRBV12-4 and TRBJ2-7, with D unclear. The CDR3 is made up of 15 amino acids. V lost 6 bases and J 5 bases, leaving 20 bases between the germline ends. The CDR3, as DNA: TGTGCCAGCAGCATCCTTGACTCAGTTGGCGACGAGCAGTACTTC. It is translated as CASSILDSVGDEQYF.

V is TRBV28 and J is TRBJ2-7; tentative D call: TRBD1 (6 bases). CDR1 is MDHEN, CDR2 SYDVKM, per germline. The CDR3 loop spans 14 amino acids. V was trimmed by 8 bases and J by 3 bases, leaving 17 bases between them. This chain's CDR3 is CASQASGQNYEQYF. The CDR3 DNA reads TGTGCCAGCCAAGCCTCCGGACAGAACTACGAGCAGTACTTC.

The genes are TRBV28 and TRBJ1-2; TRBD1 agrees at 12 bases. Germline lookup yields CDR1 MDHEN and CDR2 SYDVKM. V lost 5 bases to trimming and J lost 7 bases; unmatched junction nucleotides: 8. This CDR3 has 15 residues. CDR3 in amino acids: CASSPRDRGPAGYTF. CDR3 bases: TGTGCCAGCAGTCCACGGGACAGGGGGCCAGCTGGCTACACCTTC.

The genes are TRBV24-1 and TRBJ1-2; a possible D gene is TRBD1 (5 bases). The germline gives CDR1 KGHDR, CDR2 SFDVKD. The CDR3 covers 17 residues. V lost 1 base to trimming and J lost 9 bases, with 23 bases between them. In nucleotides, the CDR3 is TGTGCCACCAGTGATTTCGGGGGACCCATAGAGATGGATAGCTACACCTTC. This translates into CATSDFGGPIEMDSYTF.

In its sample, this clonotype was seen many times. The genes are TRBV6-2 or TRBV6-3 and TRBJ2-7; D is unresolved. This CDR3 is built from 11 residues. V was pared by 6 bases and J by 6 bases, with 9 bases between. CDR1 MNHEY and CDR2 SVGEGT come from the germline V gene. CDR3 loop: CASSMNLEQYF. The CDR3 DNA reads TGTGCCAGCAGCATGAATCTCGAGCAGTACTTC.

This clonotype was seen a few times. The chain employs TRBV20-1 and TRBJ2-5; the D gene is possibly TRBD1 (6 bases). The CDR3 is made up of 16 amino acids. Germline loops: CDR1 DFQATT, CDR2 SNEGSKA (reference sequence). V gave up 3 bases and J gave up 4 bases, with 21 bases separating them. The CDR3 reads CSASQGIGRPGETQYF. The CDR3 DNA sequence: TGCAGTGCTAGTCAGGGGATAGGGCGGCCCGGAGAGACCCAGTACTTC.

As concerns this clonotype: Germline is not matched at one junction end, which may reflect a read error. The chain couples TRBV5-6 to TRBJ2-7; 9 nucleotides match TRBD1. The CDR3 extends over 12 amino acids. Germline V gene lookup returns CDR1 SGHDT and CDR2 YYEEEE. The CDR3 DNA reads TGTGCCAGCAGCTCGGACAGGGGAGCTCCGATCTTC. Protein: CASSSDRGAPIF.

The CDR3 coding sequence is TGTGCCACCAGCAGAGATTACGGGGACTCCTACAATGAGCAGTTCTTC. Encoded protein: CATSRDYGDSYNEQFF. The chain combines TRBV15 with TRBJ2-1, with D tentatively TRBD2 (5 bases). This CDR3 contains 16 residues. CDR1 and CDR2 (germline): LNHNV, YYDKDF (reference sequence). Deletions cut 0 bases from V and 0 bases from J, with 9 bases between.

A few counts support this clonotype. This chain uses TRBV6-6 with TRBJ1-1, with unresolved D. Germline CDR1 reads MNHNY; CDR2 reads SVGAGI (reference sequence). With 0 bases removed from V and 6 bases from J, the gap between germline ends came to 8 bases. The CDR3 totals 13 residues. The CDR3 DNA sequence: TGTGCCAGCAGTTACTCGAATTTTCCTGAAGCTTTCTTT. Residues: CASSYSNFPEAFF.

This clonotype was recorded at least ten times. The J gene is TRBJ2-2, the V gene TRBV4-3, with 7 positions matching TRBD1. The CDR3 loop spans 16 amino acids. In germline, CDR1 is LGHNA, CDR2 YSLEER. Losses at the gene ends were 5 bases for V and 2 bases for J; bases not matched to a gene: 8. CDR3 in amino acids: CASSTRQGLNTGELFF. CDR3 nucleotides: TGCGCCAGCAGCACCCGACAGGGCCTAAACACCGGGGAGCTGTTTTTT.

The chain combines TRBV24-1 with TRBJ1-5, with 12 bases lining up with TRBD1. The junction had 4 bases not matched to a gene; V was cut back by 4 bases and J by 7 bases. This CDR3 has 15 amino acids. The V gene's germline CDR1 is KGHDR and CDR2 SFDVKD. The CDR3 coding sequence is TGTGCCACCAGTGACGGGACAGGGGGCGGGCAGCCCCAGCATTTT. The encoded protein is CATSDGTGGGQPQHF.

This clonotype was recorded a few times. The rearrangement joins TRBV20-1 to TRBJ2-1, with 11 nucleotides matching TRBD2. The CDR3 is 19 amino acids. Germline V gene sequence: CDR1 DFQATT, CDR2 SNEGSKA (reference sequence). Trimming removed 4 bases from V and 4 bases from J; junction bases left unmatched: 18. CDR3 residues: CSATGSSGRNRWSYNEQFF. The CDR3 DNA follows: TGCAGTGCTACCGGTTCTAGCGGGAGGAATAGGTGGTCTTACAATGAGCAGTTCTTC.

This clonotype was seen repeatedly, ten times or more. This sequence joins TRBV5-1 and TRBJ2-7; 10 positions agree with TRBD2. CDR3 size: 15 residues. Germline loops: CDR1 SGHRS, CDR2 YFSETQ. J gave up 2 bases and V 3 bases, and 5 bases lay outside the gene matches. CDR3 in amino acids: CASSSLAGGPYEQYF. The CDR3 DNA follows: TGCGCCAGCAGCTCCTTAGCGGGAGGCCCCTACGAGCAGTACTTC.

In this sample, this clonotype turned up a few times. The CDR3 sequence: CASSKAWGAYEQYF. The CDR3, as DNA: TGTGCCAGCAGCAAAGCGTGGGGGGCCTACGAGCAGTACTTC. The chain links TRBV21-1 to TRBJ2-7; the DNA was not used to check the table's D call, TRBD1. TRBV21-1 is tagged as a pseudogene. The CDR3 consists of 14 residues.

This clonotype was observed a handful of times. CDR3 DNA sequence: TGTGCCAGCAGTGACCACCGGCTTTCCTACGAGCAGTACTTC. Translation: CASSDHRLSYEQYF. The chain recombines TRBV6-1 with TRBJ2-7; no clear D gene. Germline-derived CDR1 and CDR2 are MNHNS and SASEGT. Trimming cost V 3 bases and J 1 base, with 10 bases left between them. The length of the CDR3 is 14 residues.

The chain has TRBV29-1 and TRBJ1-2; 7 nucleotides agree with TRBD1. The V gene end was trimmed by 5 bases and the J gene end by 3 bases; junction bases not matched to a gene: 6. There are 13 residues in the CDR3. Germline CDR1 reads SQVTM; CDR2 reads ANQGSEA. The CDR3 nucleotides read TGCAGCGTTTACCGGGACAGCGACTATGGCTACACCTTC. Residues: CSVYRDSDYGYTF.

This clonotype showed up many times. The chain is built from TRBV7-6 and TRBJ2-7; 10 positions match TRBD2. With 0 bases clipped from V and 5 bases from J, the junction kept 7 bases outside the gene matches. CDR3 length: 16 residues. Per the germline V gene, CDR1 is SGHVS and CDR2 is FNYEAQ. CDR3 DNA sequence: TGTGCCAGCAGCTTAGCCGGAAGCGGGAGGGGCCACGAGCAGTACTTC. This translates into CASSLAGSGRGHEQYF.

This clonotype appeared a few times. V and J are TRBV5-1 and TRBJ2-7; 9 bases map to TRBD1. CDR1 and CDR2 (germline): SGHRS, YFSETQ. J lost 7 bases, V lost 2 bases, and 4 bases had no gene match. CDR3 size: 13 residues. This chain's CDR3 is CASSFTGGIEQYF. The CDR3 DNA sequence: TGCGCCAGCAGCTTTACAGGGGGCATAGAGCAGTACTTC.